This section outlines one T cell receptor (beta chain) sequence together with its context. The antigen remains undetermined. Sequencing used immunoSEQ multiplex PCR; TCRdb keeps in-frame clones, though not all of them. The table records over 80,000 clones, approximately 75% of them present only once. This sample was included in a study of a mutant IDH1 vaccine in newly diagnosed glioma. This CDR3 region has 16 residues. J lost 3 bases, V lost 4 bases, and 12 bases had no gene match. Germline CDR1 is MDHEN and CDR2 is SYDVKM. Time point noted: week 47, end of study. Every single dose of the vaccine, 300 ug of mutant IDH1 20-mer peptide, came with topical imiquimod. Donor tumors were new WHO grade 3 or 4 IDH1-mutant, ATRX-lost astrocytomas.

Sequencing was performed on PBMCs, taken from a glioma patient whose treatment included an IDH1 peptide vaccine. The sequence derives from a man aged 35 to 55 with glioma. The V gene is TRBV28, the J gene TRBJ2-7; 7 nucleotides agree with TRBD1. CDR3 DNA: TGTGCCAGCAGTTCCCCTAGACAGGGTGCGGTCTACGAGCAGTACTTC. It encodes CASSSPRQGAVYEQYF.